This T cell receptor beta chain was sequenced for a study of T cells in Graves' hyperthyroidism and ophthalmopathy. The study left out patients who had uncontrolled infection, other autoimmune disease, pregnancy or lactation. The diagnostic basis comprised clinical symptoms, serum thyroxine and TRAb, thyroid ultrasound and orbital computed tomography. The study, taken as a whole, reports: The model made its ophthalmopathy prediction, and onset followed a median around 6.5 months later.

There were TCR beta CDR3 regions amplified from RNA transcripts. The HTBI set primed first-round TCR CDR3 RT-PCR. TCRdb ran MiXCR on the multiplex PCR reads and lists one entry per CDR3 protein. The profile shows hundreds of thousands of distinct CDR3 sequences, roughly 46% of them singletons. This clonotype was seen more than once but under ten times. Its antigen remains unknown. The specimen was peripheral blood or thyroid tissue (not recorded which). This clonotype was sampled from a woman under 30 with Graves' hyperthyroidism.

CDR3 sequence: CATSEQGMEKLFF. In DNA form, the CDR3 reads TGTGCCACCAGTGAACAGGGGATGGAAAAACTGTTTTTT. The chain joins TRBV24-1 to TRBJ1-4, with 7 bases aligning to TRBD1. CDR3 length: 13 residues. The germline CDR1 and CDR2 sequences are KGHDR and SFDVKD. V shed 4 bases and J 8 bases; nucleotides not matched to a gene: 3.